The TCR beta chain described here comes from a study of blood T cells in healthy people across ages (dated by TCRdb to about 2015). About the study as a whole: Template switching captured roughly one uniquely barcoded TCR beta cDNA molecule per two T cells in model experiments. Donors were grouped into four age groups: young (average roughly 15 years), middle-aged (roughly 40), aged (roughly 62) and long-lived (around 80). Age-related changes in TCR beta repertoire diversity were measured in the study by deep sequencing normalized with unique cDNA molecular identifiers. Using the same blood draw, the study looked at two additional independent replicas of 1 million unique cDNA reads for two donors, one aged 18 to 30 and the other aged 80 or older. Donors of different ages were randomly distributed across sequencing lanes to avoid experimental bias. Results and caveats for the whole study, not just this receptor: Conclusive comparison of naive and antigen-experienced compartments was prevented by the profiling of bulk unsorted PBMCs. As age increased, observed TCR beta diversity per million T cells dropped in a roughly linear way, and a significant reduction was already evident by age about 40. Compared with the aged group, the long-lived group had more naive CD4+ T cells, fewer expanded clones and increased TCR diversity, suggesting age selection. Observed TCR beta diversity correlated strongly with the percentage of naive T cells measured by flow cytometry. Estimates of total diversity based on one million sequenced T cells were regarded as lower bounds and as underestimates. Donor CMV infection status was unknown, potentially confounding age-related changes in expanded clonotypes.

From cysteine to phenylalanine, the CDR3 is 15 amino acids long. Only CDR3 DNA is held: 45 bases, read in frame from base 1. Based on the germline V gene, the CDR1 and CDR2 sequences are SGHRS and YFSETQ. V and J are trimmed by 3 bases and 1 base, and the gene matches miss 2 bases of the junction. The library came from 5' RACE. Sequencer: Illumina HiSeq 2500. A second PCR of roughly 6 to 12 cycles was performed with a sample-barcoded 5' primer and a J-beta primer mix. A template-switch 5' adaptor carrying 12 random nucleotides introduced a unique molecular identifier onto each TCR beta cDNA molecule. Each sample yielded at least 3 million CDR3-containing paired-end reads. All of the RNA was converted into first-strand cDNA using the Mint cDNA synthesis kit, with a TRBC-specific oligonucleotide serving as the primer. All cDNA was treated with uracil-DNA glycosylase and then went through a first 18-cycle PCR with the universal primers M1SS and BC2_uni_R. Concerning the study's data processing: For normalization, 1 million high-quality reads were randomly selected from each sample, with every read carrying a distinct molecular identifier. Instead of being binned into consensus sequences, reads that shared molecular identifiers were thrown out. MiTCR, run with a Q25 quality threshold and the strictest error-elimination algorithm, handled CDR3 identification, clonotype clustering and error correction. Lower-bound total TCR beta diversity was estimated with a nonparametric unseen species model using Euler transformation. TCRdb reprocessing: public reads trimmed at Q25 with fastp, clones called with MiXCR, in-frame beta chains kept. Rows are combined by CDR3 protein, so each entry shows the most common genes and DNA. TCRdb's processing, not the authors', yielded these V and J calls. This sample has roughly 830,000 distinct CDR3 sequences in its table, and approximately 67% of those were observed once. The ten top clones hold 28% of the sample.

With regard to this clonotype: Its antigen target is currently unknown. Nothing much larger sits one base from this clone, and base qualities are not available.

Systemically healthy Caucasian individuals from Russia, approximately 39 in total and aged 6 to 90 years, were included as donors. Roughly 11 milliliters of peripheral blood were drawn from each donor into EDTA-treated Vacutainer tubes. Ficoll-Paque density-gradient centrifugation was used to isolate PBMCs, with at least 6.5 million obtained per sample. Trizol reagent was used to extract total RNA from the PBMCs, yielding at least 6 micrograms per sample. For every donor, an aliquot of PBMCs went through flow cytometry to measure the percentages of naive CD45RAhigh/CD27high T cells. Sequencing was done on a sample of blood. The TCR sequence derives from a man aged 30 to 39 in good health. Rearrangement joined TRBV5-1 to TRBJ2-7; 12 nucleotides in the junction match TRBD1. The DNA sequence is given as TGCGCCAGCAGCTGGGACAGGGGGCAATCCTACGAGCAGTACTTC. It is translated as CASSWDRGQSYEQYF.